The clone carrying this T cell receptor (beta chain) was seen more than once but under ten times. Authors' data handling: Reference gene primer amplification yielded estimated nucleated cell counts. The data were produced by immunoSEQ multiplex PCR, yet TCRdb's version contains in-frame clones alone and is incomplete. The D gene and trimming were derived from the DNA, and the V and J assignments and clone size from that table. Of roughly 30,000 clones listed, more than 75% are singletons. The data stem from a study of blood T cell repertoires in COVID-19. This sequence originates from a woman aged 55-70 years with acute or convalescent COVID-19. Sequenced sample: peripheral blood.

The chain's CDR3 is CASSFGTAEKLFF. CDR3 coding DNA: TGTGCCAGCAGTTTCGGGACAGCCGAAAAACTGTTTTTT. The V gene is TRBV12-3 or TRBV12-4, the J gene TRBJ1-4, with 7 bases identical to TRBD1. Trimming removed 3 bases from V and 8 bases from J; junction bases left unmatched: 3. The CDR3 length is 13 residues.